This T cell receptor (beta chain) was documented in a study of cytomegalovirus exposure and HLA in healthy donors. On the study more broadly: Falling in the Caucasian-associated ancestry cluster were about four fifths of under 450 genotyped donors. Points from the study as a whole: An analysis was carried out later, and it reportedly showed fewer N-insertions in an Asian-associated ancestry cluster than the approximately 610-donor mean. Later, TCR association rates were found to vary by HLA locus, highest for DRB1 and lowest for HLA-C.

As concerns this clone: Its antigen is unidentified.

A multiplex PCR was run with 60 Vbeta primers and 13 Jbeta primers. In the authors' methods: A later analysis counted around 80 million unique TCR beta chains, around 10 million shared. The table came from immunoSEQ multiplex PCR; TCRdb's copy has only in-frame clones and leaves some out. The V and J calls and the clone size are those of that table, but D and trimming were determined from the DNA. The sample consists of around 130,000 clones, 78% of them appearing once. The CDR3 covers 17 residues. V lost 1 base and J lost 4; bases outside the gene matches: 8. CDR1 and CDR2 (germline): SEHNR, FQNEAQ (reference sequence).

The clonotype comes from a woman in her thirties or forties in good health and CMV-seronegative. Sequencing was done on a sample of PBMCs. The chain links TRBV7-9 to TRBJ1-4; 8 nucleotides line up with TRBD1. The CDR3 bases are TGTGCCAGCAGCTTAGGACCCAGGGGGCCTGATAATGAAAAACTGTTTTTT. Its translation: CASSLGPRGPDNEKLFF.